This T cell receptor beta chain appears in the sequencing data of a study of OX40 agonist ivuxolimab in advanced cancers. About the study: In three patients, partial responses were observed, one with hepatocellular carcinoma and two with cutaneous melanoma.

Here immunoSEQ multiplex PCR was the method, and the copy in TCRdb shows in-frame clones only, minus some. This table has about 93,000 clones, roughly 94% appearing once. Germline CDR1 and CDR2: SGHVS and FQNEAQ. With 6 bases clipped from V and 3 bases from J, the junction kept 22 bases outside the gene matches. The CDR3 is 20 residues long. This receptor was identified in an adult with an advanced solid tumor such as melanoma, head and neck, liver or kidney cancer. This chain uses TRBV7-8 with TRBJ2-5; 10 bases are shared with TRBD2. Sequencing used CD4+ or CD8+ T cells sorted from blood, obtained in a trial of the OX40 agonist ivuxolimab. CDR3 loop: CASRGGRGAGSSGGKETQYF. CDR3 nucleotides: TGTGCCAGCAGGGGGGGGCGGGGCGCTGGGTCTAGCGGGGGTAAAGAGACCCAGTACTTC.